What follows are 19 T cell receptor beta chains derived from one specimen sequenced in a study of response to subunit inactivated influenza vaccine. TCRdb passed the RT-PCR reads through MiXCR, listing each CDR3 protein once. The table has hundreds of thousands of distinct CDR3 sequences, 15% to 18% seen once. Specimen: PBMCs from blood, collected 12 days after vaccination. The receptors were gathered from a man aged 50 to 60 who received an inactivated influenza vaccine.

J is TRBJ2-4 and V is TRBV6-2 or TRBV6-3; 9 bases match TRBD2. The V and J ends lost 8 bases and 2 bases, in that order; junction bases with no gene match: 4. The CDR3 has 14 residues. Germline V lookup: CDR1 MNHEY, CDR2 SVGEGT. The CDR3 coding sequence is TGTGCCAGCCGAGCGGGAGGAACCAAAAACATTCAGTACTTC. Encoded protein: CASRAGGTKNIQYF.

This clonotype has more than one count but fewer than ten. The rearrangement links TRBV5-1 to TRBJ2-3; maybe TRBD2 (6 bases). The CDR3 consists of 15 residues. Per germline, CDR1 SGHRS and CDR2 YFSETQ. Trimming cost V 7 bases and J 1 base, with 16 bases left between them. The CDR3, as DNA: TGCGCCAGCGTAAGCCGGGACTTCCGCACAGATACGCAGTATTTT. Translating it yields CASVSRDFRTDTQYF.

This clonotype was seen only a few times. This chain links TRBV7-2 with TRBJ1-6; 7 positions match TRBD1. Per the germline V gene, CDR1 is SGHTA and CDR2 is FQGNSA. V lost 1 base to trimming and J lost 9 bases; unmatched junction nucleotides: 3. The CDR3 is 14 residues long. CDR3 nucleotide sequence: TGTGCCAGCAGCTTAGGTCCAGGGGGTTCACCCCTCCACTTT. It codes for CASSLGPGGSPLHF.

This clonotype has only a few counts. V is TRBV9 and J is TRBJ2-2, with D tentatively TRBD2 (5 bases). The ends were cut back, 0 bases at V and 7 bases at J, with 13 bases in the middle. This CDR3 contains 15 residues. Germline V gene data show CDR1 as SGDLS and CDR2 as YYNGEE. DNA for the CDR3: TGTGCCAGCAGCGTAGCTTCGGGGTTTGACGGGGAGCTGTTTTTT. It encodes CASSVASGFDGELFF. The full variable domain, with the rest looked up from reference TRBV9 and TRBJ2-2, is DSGVTQTPKHLITATGQRVTLRCSPRSGDLSVYWYQQSLDQGLQFLIQYYNGEERAKGNILERFSAQQFPDLHSELNLSSLELGDSALYFCASSVASGFDGELFFGEGSRLTVL.

This clonotype has only a few counts. CDR3 sequence reads: CASSLIPGPDNEQFF. CDR3 in DNA: TGCGCCAGCAGCTTAATACCAGGGCCCGACAATGAGCAGTTCTTC. This chain connects TRBV5-1 to TRBJ2-1; D possibly corresponds to TRBD1 (5 bases). The CDR3 sequence is 15 residues long. CDR1 and CDR2 (germline): SGHRS, YFSETQ. The V end lost 2 bases, the J end lost 5 bases, and 14 bases lay between the germline ends.

This clonotype showed up just a few times. The chain couples TRBV20-1 to TRBJ2-2, with 8 bases lining up with TRBD2. This CDR3 contains 15 residues. Germline CDR1 reads DFQATT; CDR2 reads SNEGSKA (reference sequence). With V trimmed by 3 bases and J by 2 bases, 5 bases remained unmatched. CDR3 bases: TGCAGTGCTAGGTTACTAGCGGACAACACCGGGGAGCTGTTTTTT. Protein: CSARLLADNTGELFF.

This clonotype occurred a few times. This chain connects TRBV29-1 to TRBJ1-1; D not resolved. Germline lookup yields CDR1 SQVTM and CDR2 ANQGSEA. The CDR3 is made up of 15 amino acids. Deletions cut 7 bases from V and 1 base from J, with 19 bases between. The CDR3 DNA reads as TGCAGCGCTTTCTCCCCGGGCAGTGGGAACACTGAAGCTTTCTTT. Encoded protein: CSAFSPGSGNTEAFF.

This clonotype was seen ten or more times. This rearrangement joins TRBV5-1 to TRBJ2-1; D might be TRBD1 or TRBD2, each matching 7 bases. Trimming took off 4 bases at V and 7 bases at J, with 24 bases between the two ends. CDR3 length: 17 amino acids. CDR1 is SGHRS and CDR2 is YFSETQ in the germline V gene. CDR3 region: CASSPWEGAKIGNEQFF. Written as DNA, the CDR3 is TGCGCCAGCAGCCCATGGGAGGGGGCCAAGATAGGGAATGAGCAGTTCTTC.

This clonotype was seen a single time. The rearrangement links TRBV18 to TRBJ1-4; possible D gene TRBD1, 5 bases. V lost 5 bases and J 1 base, leaving 8 bases between the germline ends. Germline loops: CDR1 KGHSH, CDR2 LQKENI. The CDR3 consists of 14 residues. The CDR3 region has the DNA TGTGCCAGCTCATTCCAGGGAACTAATGAAAAACTGTTTTTT. It yields the protein CASSFQGTNEKLFF. Combining the CDR3 with reference TRBV18 and TRBJ1-4 gives the whole variable domain NAGVMQNPRHLVRRRGQEARLRCSPMKGHSHVYWYRQLPEEGLKFMVYLQKENIIDESGMPKERFSAEFPKEGPSILRIQQVVRGDSAAYFCASSFQGTNEKLFFGSGTQLSVL.

This clonotype showed up many times. V and J are TRBV12-3 or TRBV12-4 and TRBJ1-2, with 7 bases that match TRBD1. The junction had 2 bases not matched to a gene; V was cut back by 5 bases and J by 2 bases. This CDR3 has 13 residues. CDR3 nucleotides: TGTGCCAGCAGTGTGGGACAGAACTATGGCTACACCTTC. Its translation: CASSVGQNYGYTF.

A few counts support this clonotype. The chain uses TRBV5-1 and TRBJ2-7; D is uncertain. The CDR3 spans 11 residues. Trimming shortened V by 5 bases and J by 0 bases, and 3 bases separated the two germline ends. The V gene's germline CDR1 is SGHRS and CDR2 YFSETQ. CDR3 amino acids: CASRLSYEQYF. As DNA, the CDR3 is TGCGCCAGCAGGCTCTCCTACGAGCAGTACTTC.

CDR3 sequence reads: CASSKLQGAYEQYF. CDR3 sequence (DNA): TGTGCCAGCAGTAAACTACAGGGGGCCTACGAGCAGTACTTC. The rearrangement uses TRBV6-1 and TRBJ2-7; TRBD1 matches 8 bases. Germline lookup yields CDR1 MNHNS and CDR2 SASEGT. The V gene end was trimmed by 5 bases and the J gene end by 2 bases; junction bases not matched to a gene: 5. The CDR3 runs to 14 residues.

This clonotype was counted a few times. The chain has TRBV3-1 and TRBJ2-1; D gene unclear. Per the germline V gene, CDR1 is LGHDT and CDR2 is YNNKEL (reference sequence). This CDR3 spans 13 amino acids. V shed 0 bases and J shed 10 bases, with 10 bases lying between them. CDR3 sequence reads: CASSQDDRSEQFF. The CDR3 region has the DNA TGTGCCAGCAGCCAAGATGATCGCTCCGAGCAGTTCTTC.

This clonotype was counted only a few times. The chain combines TRBV6-1 with TRBJ2-1; 11 positions agree with TRBD2. Germline V gene lookup returns CDR1 MNHNS and CDR2 SASEGT. The V segment lost 7 bases and the J segment 6 bases; nucleotides outside the gene matches: 5. The CDR3 is 14 amino acids. This CDR3 reads CASILAGGSNEQFF. Here the CDR3 DNA reads TGTGCCAGCATCCTAGCGGGAGGTAGCAATGAGCAGTTCTTC.

The CDR3 loop is CARKGRMTGLVVLGELFF. As DNA, the CDR3 is TGTGCCAGGAAGGGCCGCATGACAGGACTAGTCGTGTTGGGGGAGCTGTTTTTT. This chain connects TRBV6-4 to TRBJ2-2; tentatively, D is TRBD2 (7 bases). The CDR3 loop spans 18 amino acids. Germline assignment: CDR1 MRHNA and CDR2 SNTAGT. The germline V and J ends were trimmed by 9 bases and 8 bases, with 31 bases remaining between them.

This clonotype was counted a few times. The rearrangement links TRBV7-6 to TRBJ2-1; D ambiguous. With 1 base removed from V and 6 bases from J, the gap between germline ends came to 13 bases. This CDR3 is built from 15 residues. CDR1 and CDR2 from the germline V gene are SGHVS and FNYEAQ. The CDR3 sequence: CASSLVVGYPNEQFF. As DNA, the CDR3 is TGTGCCAGCAGCTTAGTTGTGGGGTACCCCAATGAGCAGTTCTTC.

The chain couples TRBV7-2 to TRBJ2-7, with TRBD2 identical over 9 bases. The CDR3 runs to 15 residues. V lost 1 base to trimming and J lost 6 bases; unmatched junction nucleotides: 7. The germline CDR1 and CDR2 sequences are SGHTA and FQGNSA. The CDR3 DNA reads as TGTGCCAGCAGCTTAGATACAGCGGGGGGCCGCGAGCAGTACTTC. Its translation is CASSLDTAGGREQYF.

Ten or more counts support this clonotype. V usage is TRBV12-3 or TRBV12-4 and J usage is TRBJ2-1, with 9 bases fitting TRBD1. This CDR3 has 17 amino acids. The junction had 15 bases not matched to a gene; V was cut back by 7 bases and J by 5 bases. This CDR3 reads CASKPNPGTGQDNEQFF. Here the CDR3 DNA reads TGTGCCAGCAAACCTAACCCCGGGACAGGGCAAGACAATGAGCAGTTCTTC.

The rearrangement uses TRBV12-2 and TRBJ2-1; TRBD2, as called in the table, went unchecked against the DNA. TRBV12-2 is an annotated pseudogene. This CDR3 is 21 amino acids long. The CDR3 bases are TGTGCAAGTCGCTTAGCGCCGAGACTAGCGGGAGATGGAGGGTCCTACAATGAGCAGTTCTTC. This sequence encodes CASRLAPRLAGDGGSYNEQFF.